This TCR beta chain stems from a study of CD4 and CD8 cells across lung adenocarcinoma regions. This clonotype was counted many times. Germline CDR1 and CDR2: WNHNN and SYGVQD (reference sequence). The CDR3 is 14 amino acids. The germline V and J ends were trimmed by 5 bases and 2 bases, with 9 bases remaining between them. Localized lung adenocarcinoma, a non-small cell lung cancer, affected the donors. Via MiXCR, TCRdb re-called the PCR reads, giving one row per CDR3 protein. The table lists some 25,000 distinct CDR3 sequences, roughly half of them singletons, with about 50% in the top ten. Sequencing was performed on CD8+ T cells from the center of a lung tumor. The chain recombines TRBV10-1 with TRBJ2-2, with D perhaps matching TRBD1 or TRBD2 (5 bases each). This clonotype was obtained from a male donor with lung adenocarcinoma. The CD4 and CD8 labels of this study may be unreliable. The CDR3: CASSWDGNTGELFF. The CDR3 DNA sequence: TGCGCCAGCAGTTGGGACGGAAACACCGGGGAGCTGTTTTTT.